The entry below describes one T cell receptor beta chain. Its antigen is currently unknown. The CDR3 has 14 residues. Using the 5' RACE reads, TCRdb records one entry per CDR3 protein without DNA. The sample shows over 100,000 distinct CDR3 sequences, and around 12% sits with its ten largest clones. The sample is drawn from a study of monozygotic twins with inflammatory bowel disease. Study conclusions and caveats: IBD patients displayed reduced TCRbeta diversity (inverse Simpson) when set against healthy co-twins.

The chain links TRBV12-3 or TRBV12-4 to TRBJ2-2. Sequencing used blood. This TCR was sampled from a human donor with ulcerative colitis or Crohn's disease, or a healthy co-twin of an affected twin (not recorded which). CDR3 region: CASSSRLNTGELFF.